These 17 T cell receptor beta chains share one sample of origin, sequenced in a study of Ad26.COV2.S vaccination and SARS-CoV-2 variants (dated by TCRdb to the early 2020s). The treatment or condition label of this sample denotes: some 19 received Ad26.COV2.S at low or high dose, single or two shots; several received placebo; per-sample allocation not given. For vaccine and placebo recipients, the sequenced repertoires came from samples collected on day 63 after the first injection. The library was made by the immunoSEQ multiplex PCR assay. The clones in this table, taken by TCRdb from immuneACCESS, are in-frame only. Not every clone is retained; where verified, under half of the shortfall comes from an unresolved V gene, and the cause of the rest is unknown. Counted in this sample were 350,000 to 450,000 clones; around nine tenths of them appeared once. 3.4% of the sample rests with the top ten.

The sample consisted of peripheral blood, taken in a trial of Ad26.COV2.S vaccine versus placebo. The receptors shown here come from a person between 18 and 60 years old who received the Ad26.COV2.S COVID-19 vaccine or a placebo.

This CDR3 reads CASSLSGGLGYTF. For the CDR3, the DNA is TGTGCCAGCAGCTTATCAGGGGGCCTTGGCTACACCTTC. The chain carries TRBV5-4 and TRBJ1-2; 8 nucleotides align to TRBD1. Germline CDR1 and CDR2: SGHNT and YYREEE (reference sequence). CDR3 length: 13 residues. The V and J ends lost 2 bases and 7 bases, in that order; junction bases with no gene match: 4.

The chain recombines TRBV5-1 with TRBJ1-6; D gene uncertain. The germline V and J ends were trimmed by 4 bases and 4 bases, with 12 bases remaining between them. This CDR3 is 15 amino acids long. Germline CDR1 reads SGHRS; CDR2 reads YFSETQ. CDR3 amino acids: CASSLQGDYNSPLHF. The CDR3 nucleotides are TGCGCCAGCAGCCTGCAAGGAGATTATAATTCACCCCTCCACTTT.

The chain couples TRBV7-9 to TRBJ1-2; 11 nucleotides line up with TRBD1. With V trimmed by 5 bases and J by 4 bases, 6 bases remained unmatched. Germline V gives CDR1 SEHNR, CDR2 FQNEAQ (reference sequence). The CDR3 length is 15 residues. For the CDR3, the DNA is TGTGCCAGCAGCCCCTCGGGACAGGGGGTCTATGGCTACACCTTC. Protein: CASSPSGQGVYGYTF.

The chain recombines TRBV19 with TRBJ2-1, with TRBD1 matching over 7 bases. Looked up from germline, CDR1 is LNHDA and CDR2 is SQIVND (reference sequence). Trimming at V came to 7 bases and at J to 5 bases, leaving 14 bases not matched to a gene. This CDR3 spans 16 amino acids. DNA for the CDR3: TGTGCCAGTAACCCCTTGGGACAGAGACACCACAATGAGCAGTTCTTC. This translates into CASNPLGQRHHNEQFF.

The J gene is TRBJ1-2, the V gene TRBV19, with TRBD1 matching over 7 bases. The CDR3 consists of 14 residues. Germline V gene lookup returns CDR1 LNHDA and CDR2 SQIVND (reference sequence). J lost 3 bases, V lost 7 bases, and 8 bases had no gene match. The CDR3 sequence is CASNPDRLYYGYTF. The DNA of the CDR3 is TGTGCCAGTAACCCGGACAGGCTTTACTATGGCTACACCTTC.

This clone was observed once. The rearrangement uses TRBV6-5 and TRBJ2-1; D gene ambiguous. V lost 2 bases and J lost 9, with 11 bases in between. The germline V gene has CDR1 MNHEY and CDR2 SVGAGI. This CDR3 has 13 amino acids. This CDR3 is CASSYGAPTEQFF. CDR3 nucleotide sequence: TGTGCCAGCAGTTACGGAGCGCCGACTGAGCAGTTCTTC.

The J gene is TRBJ2-3, the V gene TRBV18; 7 positions match TRBD1. The CDR3 runs to 13 residues. V trimming: 6 bases; J trimming: 6 bases; junction bases outside the gene matches: 6. CDR1 is KGHSH, CDR2 LQKENI, per germline. CDR3 coding DNA: TGTGCCAGCTCGCATGGGACAGACGATACGCAGTATTTT. It specifies CASSHGTDDTQYF.

The V call is TRBV30, the J call TRBJ2-1, with D tentatively TRBD1 (6 bases). This CDR3 region has 14 residues. V lost 1 base and J 0 bases, leaving 7 bases between the germline ends. Per the germline V gene, CDR1 is GTSNPN and CDR2 is SVGIG (reference sequence). The CDR3 DNA sequence: TGTGCCTGGAGTGGGGACACCTCCTACAATGAGCAGTTCTTC. Translated, it gives CAWSGDTSYNEQFF.

This chain joins TRBV10-3 and TRBJ1-5, with 7 bases aligning to TRBD1. Trimming cost V 5 bases and J 5 bases; bases outside gene matches: 3. The CDR3 is made up of 13 amino acids. CDR1 ENHRY and CDR2 SYGVKD come from the germline V gene. The CDR3 sequence: CAISWDRDQPQHF. The CDR3 nucleotides are TGTGCCATCAGTTGGGACAGAGATCAGCCCCAGCATTTT.

Only a few counts were recorded for this clone. The chain links TRBV25-1 to TRBJ1-4, with unresolved D. The CDR3 runs to 14 residues. V lost 0 bases to trimming and J lost 4 bases, with 6 bases between them. Germline assignment: CDR1 MGHDK and CDR2 SYGVNS. CDR3 amino acids: CASSEYWSNEKLFF. The CDR3 coding sequence is TGTGCCAGCAGTGAATACTGGAGTAATGAAAAACTGTTTTTT.

The chain combines TRBV7-9 with TRBJ2-7, with TRBD1 identical over 7 bases. Germline assignment: CDR1 SEHNR and CDR2 FQNEAQ (reference sequence). The CDR3 is 16 amino acids. Unmatched junction bases numbered 5, after V lost 0 bases and J lost 0 bases. The CDR3 DNA reads as TGTGCCAGCAGCTTAGCCTGGGACAGAGGCTCCTACGAGCAGTACTTC. Its translation is CASSLAWDRGSYEQYF.

The chain couples TRBV2 to TRBJ1-2, with 10 bases that match TRBD1. CDR3 length: 14 amino acids. CDR1 and CDR2 from the germline V gene are SNHLY and FYNNEI. With 4 bases clipped from V and 4 bases from J, the junction kept 3 bases outside the gene matches. The CDR3 coding sequence is TGTGCCAGCAGTGGACAGGGGGCTTCCTATGGCTACACCTTC. As protein: CASSGQGASYGYTF.

This clone was seen a single time. The chain links TRBV15 to TRBJ2-3; D unclear. The CDR3 is 15 amino acids. Germline-derived CDR1 and CDR2 are LNHNV and YYDKDF (reference sequence). Between the trimmed V and J ends, which lost 0 bases and 0 bases, there was a span of 7 bases. This chain's CDR3 is CATSREAGSTDTQYF. CDR3 DNA sequence: TGTGCCACCAGCAGAGAAGCCGGCAGCACAGATACGCAGTATTTT.

The J gene is TRBJ1-3, the V gene TRBV12-3 or TRBV12-4; TRBD1 might be the D (5 bases). Trimming cost V 5 bases and J 2 bases, with 7 bases left between them. The CDR3 spans 13 residues. The CDR3 spells CASSRGPGNTIYF. In nucleotides, the CDR3 is TGTGCCAGCAGTAGGGGACCTGGAAACACCATATATTTT.

This clone was detected only once. The chain links TRBV19 to TRBJ1-1; weak D call: TRBD1 (6 bases). CDR1 is LNHDA and CDR2 is SQIVND in the germline V gene (reference sequence). The CDR3 has 15 amino acids. Trimming pared 0 bases from V and 1 base from J, leaving 9 bases between. The chain's CDR3 is CASSIEDRGNTEAFF. The CDR3 coding sequence is TGTGCCAGTAGTATAGAGGACAGAGGGAACACTGAAGCTTTCTTT.

The J gene is TRBJ2-2, the V gene TRBV5-1; D is unresolved. The CDR3 runs to 15 residues. Trimming removed 1 base at V and 0 bases at J, with 7 bases between. CDR1 is SGHRS, CDR2 YFSETQ, per germline. The CDR3 spells CASSLLWANTGELFF. The CDR3 nucleotides read TGCGCCAGCAGCTTGTTGTGGGCGAACACCGGGGAGCTGTTTTTT.

This sequence joins TRBV11-2 and TRBJ1-5; no reliable D call. The CDR3 loop spans 14 amino acids. V was cut by 3 bases and J by 4 bases, with 10 bases left in between. Per the germline V gene, CDR1 is SGHAT and CDR2 is FQNNGV. CDR3 residues: CASSLGSYNQPQHF. The DNA of the CDR3 is TGTGCCAGCAGCTTGGGCAGCTATAATCAGCCCCAGCATTTT. Looking up the rest from reference TRBV11-2 and TRBJ1-5 gives the full variable domain: EAGVAQSPRYKIIEKRQSVAFWCNPISGHATLYWYQQILGQGPKLLIQFQNNGVVDDSQLPKDRFSAERLKGVDSTLKIQPAKLEDSAVYLCASSLGSYNQPQHFGDGTRLSIL.